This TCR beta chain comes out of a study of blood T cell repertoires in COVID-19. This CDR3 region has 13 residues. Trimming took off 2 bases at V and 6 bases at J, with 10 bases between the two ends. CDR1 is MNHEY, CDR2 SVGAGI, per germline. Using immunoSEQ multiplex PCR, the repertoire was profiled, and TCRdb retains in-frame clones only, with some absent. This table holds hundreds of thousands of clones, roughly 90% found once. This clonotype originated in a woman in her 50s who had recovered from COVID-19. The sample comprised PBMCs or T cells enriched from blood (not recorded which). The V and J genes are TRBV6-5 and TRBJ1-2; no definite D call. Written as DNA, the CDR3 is TGTGCCAGCAGTTACAGGCGACTCCATGGCTACACCTTC. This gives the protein CASSYRRLHGYTF.